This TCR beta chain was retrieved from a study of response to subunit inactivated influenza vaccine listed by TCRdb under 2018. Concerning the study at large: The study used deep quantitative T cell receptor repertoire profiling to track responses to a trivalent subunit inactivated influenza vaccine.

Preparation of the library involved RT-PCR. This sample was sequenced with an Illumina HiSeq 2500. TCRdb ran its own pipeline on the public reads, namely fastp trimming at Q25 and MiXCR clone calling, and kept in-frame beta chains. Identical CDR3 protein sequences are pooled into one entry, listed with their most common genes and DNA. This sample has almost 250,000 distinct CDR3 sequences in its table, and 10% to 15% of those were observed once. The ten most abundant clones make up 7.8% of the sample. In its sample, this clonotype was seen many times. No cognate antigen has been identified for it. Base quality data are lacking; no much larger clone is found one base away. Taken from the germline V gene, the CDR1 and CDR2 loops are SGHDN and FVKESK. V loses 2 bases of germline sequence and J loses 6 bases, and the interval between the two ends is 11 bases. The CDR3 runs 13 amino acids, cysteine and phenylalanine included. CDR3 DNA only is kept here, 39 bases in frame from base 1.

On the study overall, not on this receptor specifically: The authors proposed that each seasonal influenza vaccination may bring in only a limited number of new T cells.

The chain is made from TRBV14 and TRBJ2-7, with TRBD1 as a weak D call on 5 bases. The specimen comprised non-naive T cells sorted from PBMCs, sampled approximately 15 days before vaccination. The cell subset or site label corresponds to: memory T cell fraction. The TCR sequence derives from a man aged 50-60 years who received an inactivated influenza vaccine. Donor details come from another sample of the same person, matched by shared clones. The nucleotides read TGTGCCAGCAGCCAATTCCAGGGCGGCGAGCAGTACTTC. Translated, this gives CASSQFQGGEQYF.